This T cell receptor beta chain was identified during a study of cytomegalovirus exposure and HLA in healthy donors. Study context: About 200 million T cells yielded 100 million or so unique TCR beta sequences, as an earlier analysis found. General observations from the study: TRBV6-2, TRBV6-3 and some other V segments were excluded as indistinguishable.

The J segment lost 5 bases and the V segment lost 5 bases, leaving 11 bases of the junction unmatched. CDR3 length equals 15 residues. From germline, CDR1 is MNHEY and CDR2 SVGAGI. Notes on this clone: Its target is unknown.

Both 60 Vbeta primers and 13 Jbeta primers went into the PCR. Method: immunoSEQ multiplex PCR; TCRdb's copy keeps in-frame clones and lacks some. In the table there are 130,000 to 150,000 clones, approximately 79% of which are singletons. The V gene is TRBV6-5, the J gene TRBJ1-2, with 7 bases lining up with TRBD1. Sequenced: PBMCs. The source is a young woman in good health and CMV-seronegative. The CDR3, as DNA: TGTGCCAGCAGTCCTCAGGGACAGACCCAGTATGGCTACACCTTC. This encodes CASSPQGQTQYGYTF.